One and the same sample provided the 31 T cell receptor beta chains below, sequenced in a study of CD8+ T cells in alopecia areata. The sequencing template was cDNA reverse transcribed from extracted RNA. Sequencing was performed with immunoSEQ multiplex PCR; in TCRdb, only in-frame clones are kept and a portion is missing. The data show approximately 200,000 clones, with over 45% seen just once and about 5.1% held by the top ten. Treatment in this sample: oral pan-JAK inhibitor, 5-10 mg twice daily. Sequences were derived from CD4+ T cells sorted from blood, sampled at week 24, from a patient treated with tofacitinib. These receptor sequences come from a human donor with alopecia areata.

The CDR3: CAIRRGDGYTF. The CDR3 DNA reads TGTGCCATCAGACGGGGGGATGGCTACACCTTC. V gene TRBV10-3 combines with J gene TRBJ1-2; maybe TRBD1 (5 bases). Trimming took off 6 bases at V and 6 bases at J, with 8 bases between the two ends. There are 11 residues in the CDR3. Germline loops: CDR1 ENHRY, CDR2 SYGVKD.

This chain links TRBV19 with TRBJ2-2; 8 positions match TRBD1. V dropped 5 bases and J dropped 4; count of bases not matched to a gene: 6. Looked up from germline, CDR1 is LNHDA and CDR2 is SQIVND (reference sequence). CDR3 length equals 15 residues. The CDR3, as DNA: TGTGCCAGTAGTCAAAACAGGGGGACCACCGGGGAGCTGTTTTTT. It encodes CASSQNRGTTGELFF.

As DNA, the CDR3 is TGTGCCAGCAGCCTCGACAGGGGAGAGACCCAGTACTTC. This encodes CASSLDRGETQYF. This chain joins TRBV11-1 and TRBJ2-5; 8 bases match TRBD1. Germline assignment: CDR1 SGHAT and CDR2 FQDESV (reference sequence). The V and J ends lost 5 bases and 4 bases, in that order; junction bases with no gene match: 3. The CDR3 length is 13 residues.

This chain joins TRBV7-2 and TRBJ1-6; TRBD1 aligns across 7 bases. This CDR3 region has 14 residues. The J segment lost 8 bases and the V segment lost 5 bases, leaving 6 bases of the junction unmatched. The germline CDR1 and CDR2 sequences are SGHTA and FQGNSA. CDR3 DNA: TGTGCCAGCAGCACTGGACAGGCGCATTCACCCCTCCACTTT. It yields the protein CASSTGQAHSPLHF.

The V gene is TRBV10-3, the J gene TRBJ1-5; no clear D. Germline CDR1 is ENHRY and CDR2 is SYGVKD. Deletions cut 6 bases from V and 2 bases from J, with 5 bases between. This CDR3 is 12 amino acids long. CDR3 region: CAIRQGNQPQHF. The CDR3, as DNA: TGTGCCATCAGGCAGGGCAATCAGCCCCAGCATTTT.

The J gene is TRBJ2-1, the V gene TRBV27; possibly TRBD1 or TRBD2 for D (5 bases each). Germline-derived CDR1 and CDR2 are MNHEY and SMNVEV (reference sequence). The CDR3 runs to 12 residues. The V end was cut by 2 bases, the J end by 8 bases, with 7 bases between. CDR3 protein: CASSLRGDEQFF. CDR3 DNA sequence: TGTGCCAGCAGTTTACGGGGCGATGAGCAGTTCTTC.

V usage is TRBV6-6 and J usage is TRBJ1-2, with 9 bases identical to TRBD1. The V gene's germline CDR1 is MNHNY and CDR2 SVGAGI (reference sequence). V shed 5 bases and J 6 bases; nucleotides not matched to a gene: 4. The CDR3 is 13 residues long. The CDR3 region is CASSHGQGHGYTF. In DNA, the CDR3 is TGTGCCAGCAGTCACGGACAGGGGCATGGCTACACCTTC.

This clone was observed a single time. This chain links TRBV10-3 with TRBJ1-2; 8 bases align to TRBD1. V shed 4 bases and J 3 bases; nucleotides not matched to a gene: 7. CDR1 and CDR2 (germline): ENHRY, SYGVKD. This CDR3 has 15 amino acids. Here the CDR3 DNA reads TGTGCCATCAGTGTCCGGACAGGGTATCACTATGGCTACACCTTC. Its protein product is CAISVRTGYHYGYTF.

This chain joins TRBV29-1 and TRBJ2-7, with unresolved D. Germline V gives CDR1 SQVTM, CDR2 ANQGSEA. The CDR3 has 12 residues. The V end was cut by 4 bases, the J end by 2 bases, with 9 bases between. CDR3 nucleotides: TGCAGCGTTGTCCAAAGAACCTACGAGCAGTACTTC. Protein: CSVVQRTYEQYF.

The V call is TRBV7-9, the J call TRBJ2-5; 7 bases agree with TRBD1. CDR3 length: 14 amino acids. Germline-derived CDR1 and CDR2 are SEHNR and FQNEAQ (reference sequence). Unmatched junction bases numbered 8, after V lost 5 bases and J lost 5 bases. The CDR3 sequence: CASSGPGQRETQYF. CDR3 bases: TGTGCCAGCAGCGGACCGGGACAGAGGGAGACCCAGTACTTC.

The chain joins TRBV27 to TRBJ1-4; no firm D call. CDR3 length: 13 residues. V lost 5 bases to trimming and J lost 6 bases, with 10 bases between them. Per the germline V gene, CDR1 is MNHEY and CDR2 is SMNVEV (reference sequence). The CDR3 loop is CASSRVRDEKLFF. DNA for the CDR3: TGTGCCAGCAGTAGGGTCCGAGATGAAAAACTGTTTTTT.

Only a few counts were recorded for this clone. The V call is TRBV1, the J call TRBJ1-1; the table's D call, TRBD1, was not checked against the DNA. TRBV1 is given as a pseudogene. This CDR3 comprises 19 residues. The CDR3 coding sequence is TGCACCAGCAGCCAGATCCAGGTTAGGCAGGGAAGGAAGAACACTGAAGCTTTCTTT. It is translated as CTSSQIQVRQGRKNTEAFF.

This chain uses TRBV9 with TRBJ1-4; TRBD1 might be the D (5 bases). In germline, CDR1 is SGDLS, CDR2 YYNGEE. The CDR3 loop spans 14 amino acids. V lost 0 bases and J lost 3, with 6 bases in between. The DNA for the CDR3 is TGTGCCAGCAGCGTAGGAGGGGCTAATGAAAAACTGTTTTTT. It encodes CASSVGGANEKLFF.

This chain connects TRBV6-5 to TRBJ1-2, with 8 bases matching TRBD1. V was pared by 0 bases and J by 6 bases, with 6 bases of the junction left unmatched. Germline CDR1 and CDR2: MNHEY and SVGAGI. The CDR3 length is 15 residues. CDR3 sequence (DNA): TGTGCCAGCAGTTACTCATGGACAGGGATTAATGGCTACACCTTC. Encoded protein: CASSYSWTGINGYTF.

V usage is TRBV5-6 and J usage is TRBJ1-2; no definite D call. V shed 2 bases and J shed 8 bases, with 7 bases lying between them. This CDR3 spans 11 amino acids. Germline V CDR1 and CDR2: SGHDT, YYEEEE. CDR3 region: CASSFVLGYTF. In DNA, the CDR3 is TGTGCCAGCAGCTTTGTTCTAGGCTACACCTTC.

The J gene is TRBJ1-5, the V gene TRBV30; unclear D gene. V shed 2 bases and J shed 0 bases, with 11 bases lying between them. Looked up from germline, CDR1 is GTSNPN and CDR2 is SVGIG (reference sequence). The CDR3 covers 15 residues. The CDR3 reads CAWSPRVDSNQPQHF. The CDR3 nucleotides read TGTGCCTGGAGTCCTCGAGTGGATAGCAATCAGCCCCAGCATTTT.

In this sample, this clone turned up a few times. The J gene is TRBJ2-5, the V gene TRBV9; D is ambiguous. Trimming cost V 0 bases and J 7 bases, with 13 bases left between them. The CDR3 length is 14 residues. Germline CDR1 is SGDLS and CDR2 is YYNGEE. The CDR3 DNA sequence: TGTGCCAGCAGCGTAGCGTTGCTGGACGGGACCCAGTACTTC. Translated, it gives CASSVALLDGTQYF.

Only a few counts were recorded for this clone. J is TRBJ2-7 and V is TRBV6-5; TRBD1 agrees at 8 bases. Losses at the gene ends were 5 bases for V and 3 bases for J; bases not matched to a gene: 3. This CDR3 region has 13 residues. Germline loops: CDR1 MNHEY, CDR2 SVGAGI. This chain's CDR3 is CASSVGTGYEQYF. CDR3 bases: TGTGCCAGCAGTGTCGGGACAGGCTACGAGCAGTACTTC.

CDR3 residues: CASSPTVQETQYF. CDR3 DNA sequence: TGTGCCAGCAGCCCGACTGTACAAGAGACCCAGTACTTC. The chain has TRBV7-7 and TRBJ2-5; unclear D gene. The ends were cut back, 5 bases at V and 2 bases at J, with 9 bases in the middle. There are 13 residues in the CDR3. Germline values: CDR1 SSHAT, CDR2 FNYEAQ (reference sequence).

V gene TRBV7-2 combines with J gene TRBJ2-1, with D perhaps matching TRBD2 (5 bases). Germline values: CDR1 SGHTA, CDR2 FQGNSA. The CDR3 is made up of 15 amino acids. Trimming pared 1 base from V and 4 bases from J, leaving 11 bases between. The CDR3 DNA reads as TGTGCCAGCAGCTTAGAAAACCGGGGATACAATGAGCAGTTCTTC. As protein: CASSLENRGYNEQFF.

This clone appeared a few times. The chain links TRBV18 to TRBJ1-1; the D gene is possibly TRBD1 (5 bases). This CDR3 is built from 16 residues. Germline assignment: CDR1 KGHSH and CDR2 LQKENI. V dropped 0 bases and J dropped 1 base, with 12 bases sitting between them. The DNA for the CDR3 is TGTGCCAGCTCACCACCCGGGGGTCTCTCGAACACTGAAGCTTTCTTT. Translated, it gives CASSPPGGLSNTEAFF.

This sequence joins TRBV29-1 and TRBJ1-1; weak D call: TRBD1 (5 bases). The germline gives CDR1 SQVTM, CDR2 ANQGSEA. This CDR3 is built from 13 residues. V lost 4 bases and J 2 bases, leaving 11 bases between the germline ends. The CDR3 here is CSVGQGANTEAFF. CDR3 coding DNA: TGCAGCGTTGGGCAGGGCGCAAACACTGAAGCTTTCTTT.

The CDR3 DNA sequence: TGTGCCAGCAGCGATGGACAGGGCAATCAGCCCCAGCATTTT. This gives the protein CASSDGQGNQPQHF. The V gene is TRBV5-4, the J gene TRBJ1-5; 7 nucleotides match TRBD1. Germline assignment: CDR1 SGHNT and CDR2 YYREEE (reference sequence). After removal of 4 bases from V and 2 bases from J, the junction contained 3 bases not matched to a gene. The CDR3 has 14 amino acids.

The CDR3 nucleotides read TGTGCCAGCAGCTTAGACGGCTCCTACAATGAGCAGTTCTTC. It translates to CASSLDGSYNEQFF. The chain joins TRBV5-5 to TRBJ2-1, with D hard to call. Trimming pared 2 bases from V and 0 bases from J, leaving 6 bases between. Germline assignment: CDR1 SGHKS and CDR2 YYEKEE (reference sequence). The CDR3 sequence is 14 residues long.

The V gene is TRBV5-4, the J gene TRBJ2-3; D uncertain. Trimming removed 0 bases from V and 3 bases from J, with 2 bases in between. CDR3 length: 12 residues. Germline-derived CDR1 and CDR2 are SGHNT and YYREEE (reference sequence). CDR3 sequence (DNA): TGTGCCAGCAGCTTGGTTACAGATACGCAGTATTTT. Translated: CASSLVTDTQYF.

The genes are TRBV28 and TRBJ1-2; D remains ambiguous. The CDR3 is made up of 12 amino acids. Deletions cut 4 bases from V and 4 bases from J, with 7 bases between. Germline V CDR1 and CDR2: MDHEN, SYDVKM. The CDR3 DNA is TGTGCCAGCAGTTCTATGACCTATGGCTACACCTTC. As protein: CASSSMTYGYTF.

The chain is built from TRBV25-1 and TRBJ2-5; D is possibly TRBD2 (6 bases). The ends were cut back, 4 bases at V and 2 bases at J, with 14 bases in the middle. The CDR3 covers 15 residues. CDR1 is MGHDK, CDR2 SYGVNS, per germline. The CDR3 spells CASSAMGGRQETQYF. CDR3 nucleotides: TGTGCCAGCAGTGCTATGGGGGGACGACAAGAGACCCAGTACTTC.

The CDR3: CASSSRDVEAFF. Written as DNA, the CDR3 is TGTGCCAGCAGTTCCAGGGACGTTGAAGCTTTCTTT. This chain uses TRBV6-6 with TRBJ1-1; tentative D call: TRBD1 (5 bases). CDR1 is MNHNY, CDR2 SVGAGI, per germline (reference sequence). This CDR3 spans 12 amino acids. V lost 4 bases and J lost 7, with 10 bases in between.

V usage is TRBV29-1 and J usage is TRBJ1-4; 7 bases are a match to TRBD1. The CDR3 totals 13 residues. Trimming cost V 5 bases and J 6 bases; bases outside gene matches: 6. Germline CDR1 is SQVTM and CDR2 is ANQGSEA. The CDR3: CSVRQGSHEKLFF. CDR3 nucleotide sequence: TGCAGCGTTAGACAGGGTTCTCATGAAAAACTGTTTTTT.

This clone has just a few counts. The chain links TRBV9 to TRBJ2-1; D is perhaps TRBD2 (6 bases). With 2 bases removed from V and 10 bases from J, the gap between germline ends came to 16 bases. CDR1 is SGDLS and CDR2 is YYNGEE in the germline V gene. CDR3 length equals 14 residues. The CDR3 bases are TGTGCCAGCAGCGTCACCTCTAGCGTCCACGAGCAGTTCTTC. It specifies CASSVTSSVHEQFF.

The CDR3 protein is CASSLAGDTGELFF. The CDR3 nucleotides read TGTGCCAGCAGTCTAGCGGGAGACACCGGGGAGCTGTTTTTT. The genes are TRBV7-9 and TRBJ2-2; 10 bases agree with TRBD2. Germline assignment: CDR1 SEHNR and CDR2 FQNEAQ (reference sequence). The CDR3 is made up of 14 amino acids. V dropped 6 bases and J dropped 3; count of bases not matched to a gene: 1.